This T cell receptor beta chain was sequenced for a study of CD8+CD57+ T cells in acquired aplastic anemia. Study in general: Sorted CD4+ and CD8+ cells yielded around 3.3 ug of DNA on average.

V lost 2 bases, J lost 2 bases, and 9 bases lay in between. Germline CDR1 and CDR2: MNHEY and SVGAGI. This CDR3 comprises 14 residues. The study, taken as a whole, reports: Sharing between patients and controls was observed for twenty-nine CD8+ CDR3 sequences.

The patients chosen for sequencing had shown expansion of CD8+CD57+ cells (detected by flow cytometry). Among the patients, all had severe acquired aplastic anemia. As to this clonotype: The antigen is not known.

Researchers used genomic DNA as the template to profile TCR beta VDJ and CDR3. MiXCR, applied by TCRdb to the reads, yields one record per CDR3 protein. This table holds 250,000 to 350,000 distinct CDR3 sequences, approximately 60% found once. The chain links TRBV6-5 to TRBJ2-5, with a possible D match to TRBD1 (5 bases). The sequenced sample was sorted CD4+, CD8+, or CD8+CD57+ T cells (not recorded which) from PBMCs. This sequence was found in a human donor with aplastic anemia. The CDR3 reads CASSYDRSQETQYF. CDR3 bases: TGTGCCAGCAGTTACGACAGATCGCAAGAGACCCAGTACTTC.